This entry lists 26 T cell receptor beta chains sequenced from one sample in a study of blood T cell repertoires in COVID-19. Method: immunoSEQ multiplex PCR; TCRdb's copy keeps in-frame clones and lacks some. The top ten clones hold 7% to 10% of a sample with 180,000 or so clones, around 88% of them seen once. The sequenced sample was PBMCs or T cells enriched from blood (not recorded which). All receptors derive from a woman aged 30 to 39 who had recovered from COVID-19.

The chain is built from TRBV21-1 and TRBJ1-2. TRBV21-1 corresponds to a pseudogene. The CDR3 has 15 residues. The CDR3 DNA follows: TGTGCCAGCAGCACCTTACCCCGGGGGACCTATGGCTACACCTTC. This sequence encodes CASSTLPRGTYGYTF.

V gene TRBV11-1 combines with J gene TRBJ2-4, with 9 nucleotides matching TRBD2. The ends lost 5 bases at V and 8 bases at J; junction bases unmatched: 7. CDR3 size: 14 residues. Germline assignment: CDR1 SGHAT and CDR2 FQDESV (reference sequence). CDR3 protein: CASSQTSGGDIQYF. CDR3 DNA: TGTGCCAGCAGCCAGACTAGCGGTGGGGACATTCAGTACTTC.

This clone came up a few times. The chain recombines TRBV2 with TRBJ2-7, with D possibly TRBD1 on 6 matching bases. Germline-derived CDR1 and CDR2 are SNHLY and FYNNEI. The V end was cut by 4 bases, the J end by 1 base, with 14 bases between. This CDR3 comprises 15 residues. CDR3: CASSVDRSQSYEQYF. DNA for the CDR3: TGTGCCAGCAGTGTAGACAGGTCCCAATCCTACGAGCAGTACTTC.

The CDR3 coding sequence is TGTGCCAGCAGTCTCTCGAGGTCACCCCTCCACTTT. Translated, it gives CASSLSRSPLHF. The chain uses TRBV28 and TRBJ1-6, with D unclear. Looked up from germline, CDR1 is MDHEN and CDR2 is SYDVKM. V was pared by 5 bases and J by 10 bases, with 9 bases between. The CDR3 is made up of 12 amino acids.

This clone appeared a few times. This chain joins TRBV13 and TRBJ2-3, with 9 bases identical to TRBD2. From germline, CDR1 is PRHDT and CDR2 FYEKMQ (reference sequence). V gave up 7 bases and J gave up 0 bases; unmatched junction bases: 5. CDR3 length equals 15 residues. The CDR3 sequence is CASNRLAASTDTQYF. CDR3 coding DNA: TGTGCCAGCAACCGACTAGCGGCGAGCACAGATACGCAGTATTTT.

J is TRBJ1-1 and V is TRBV6-5; 7 bases are shared with TRBD1. This CDR3 contains 14 residues. V lost 6 bases, J lost 0 bases, and 4 bases stayed unmatched. Germline assignment: CDR1 MNHEY and CDR2 SVGAGI. In DNA, the CDR3 is TGTGCCAGCAGGTTACAGGGGATGAACACTGAAGCTTTCTTT. This encodes CASRLQGMNTEAFF.

This clone is a singleton in its sample. The CDR3 here is CASSLGSGEYGYTF. The DNA of the CDR3 is TGTGCCAGCAGCTTAGGATCGGGGGAATATGGCTACACCTTC. V and J are TRBV7-9 and TRBJ1-2; maybe TRBD1 (5 bases). Germline assignment: CDR1 SEHNR and CDR2 FQNEAQ (reference sequence). With 1 base removed from V and 5 bases from J, the gap between germline ends came to 11 bases. This CDR3 spans 14 amino acids.

DNA of the CDR3: TGTGCCAGCAGTGACAGGGGATCACCCCTCCACTTT. Protein sequence: CASSDRGSPLHF. V gene TRBV6-1 combines with J gene TRBJ1-6; tentative D call: TRBD1 (6 bases). Germline V gene sequence: CDR1 MNHNS, CDR2 SASEGT. The CDR3 extends over 12 amino acids. V shed 3 bases and J shed 10 bases, with 7 bases lying between them.

The chain links TRBV18 to TRBJ1-4, with 7 bases matching TRBD1. V lost 3 bases and J lost 0; bases outside the gene matches: 7. The CDR3 sequence is 17 residues long. The germline CDR1 and CDR2 sequences are KGHSH and LQKENI. In DNA, the CDR3 is TGTGCCAGCTCACCGGTGACAGGGCGTGCAACTAATGAAAAACTGTTTTTT. This codes for CASSPVTGRATNEKLFF. Using reference TRBV18 and TRBJ1-4 for the parts outside the CDR3, the full variable domain is NAGVMQNPRHLVRRRGQEARLRCSPMKGHSHVYWYRQLPEEGLKFMVYLQKENIIDESGMPKERFSAEFPKEGPSILRIQQVVRGDSAAYFCASSPVTGRATNEKLFFGSGTQLSVL.

The rearrangement joins TRBV21-1 to TRBJ2-3; no check of the table's D call, TRBD1, against the DNA was made. TRBV21-1 corresponds to a pseudogene. The CDR3 loop spans 17 amino acids. The CDR3 bases are TGTGCCAGCAGCAAGCCGGGACAGGTTAGGGATGGAGATACGCAGTATTTT. It translates to CASSKPGQVRDGDTQYF.

Note on this clone: At one end the junction does not follow the germline gene, possibly because of a read error. The rearrangement links TRBV2 to TRBJ2-7; weak D call: TRBD1 (5 bases). CDR3 size: 12 residues. Germline CDR1 reads SNHLY; CDR2 reads FYNNEI. CDR3 sequence: CASREDSYEQYF. The CDR3 DNA reads TGTGCCAGCAGAGAAGACAGCTACGAGCAGTACTTC.

This CDR3 reads CSVEGGRAKDTQYF. The CDR3 DNA sequence: TGCAGCGTTGAAGGGGGGAGGGCCAAAGATACGCAGTATTTT. V gene TRBV29-1 combines with J gene TRBJ2-3; 7 bases agree with TRBD2. Germline CDR1 is SQVTM and CDR2 is ANQGSEA. This CDR3 has 14 residues. V lost 1 base, J lost 5 bases, and 6 bases stayed unmatched.

The rearrangement uses TRBV10-3 and TRBJ2-7; possible D gene TRBD1, 6 bases. Germline V lookup: CDR1 ENHRY, CDR2 SYGVKD. Trimming took off 10 bases at V and 2 bases at J, with 18 bases between the two ends. CDR3 size: 14 residues. The CDR3 loop is CATSAGQGTYEQYF. Written as DNA, the CDR3 is TGTGCCACATCGGCCGGGCAGGGGACCTACGAGCAGTACTTC.

The count of this clone is one. The chain has TRBV19 and TRBJ1-2; 7 bases align to TRBD1. V lost 6 bases and J lost 8; bases outside the gene matches: 15. The CDR3 has 15 residues. CDR1 and CDR2 from the germline V gene are LNHDA and SQIVND (reference sequence). CDR3 DNA sequence: TGTGCCAGTAGCAGCTCTACCGGGACAGATTACGGCTACACCTTC. Translation: CASSSSTGTDYGYTF.

The V gene is TRBV27, the J gene TRBJ2-7; D possibly corresponds to TRBD1 (6 bases). In germline, CDR1 is MNHEY, CDR2 SMNVEV (reference sequence). With 5 bases removed from V and 2 bases from J, the gap between germline ends came to 13 bases. CDR3 length: 14 amino acids. The CDR3 protein is CASSIRGSPYEQYF. DNA for the CDR3: TGTGCCAGCAGTATAAGGGGGTCTCCCTACGAGCAGTACTTC.

The V call is TRBV6-5, the J call TRBJ2-7, with a tentative D call TRBD1 (6 bases). The CDR3 extends over 15 amino acids. Per germline, CDR1 MNHEY and CDR2 SVGAGI. Trimming took off 8 bases at V and 0 bases at J, with 17 bases between the two ends. CDR3 amino acids: CASGPNRVPSYEQYF. The CDR3, as DNA: TGTGCCAGCGGACCGAACAGGGTCCCCTCCTACGAGCAGTACTTC.

A single count supports this clone. J is TRBJ2-7 and V is TRBV27; D is possibly TRBD1 (6 bases). Trimming left V 5 bases short and J 5 bases short, with 16 bases between. The germline CDR1 and CDR2 sequences are MNHEY and SMNVEV (reference sequence). The CDR3 loop spans 14 amino acids. CDR3 amino acids: CASSPRQAQDEQYF. The CDR3, as DNA: TGTGCCAGCAGTCCGCGACAGGCGCAGGACGAGCAGTACTTC.

The rearrangement uses TRBV7-6 and TRBJ1-6; D is possibly TRBD1 (6 bases). Germline values: CDR1 SGHVS, CDR2 FNYEAQ. The length of the CDR3 is 15 residues. V was pared by 5 bases and J by 7 bases, with 15 bases between. CDR3 DNA: TGTGCCAGCAGCCATGGACAGCTGAAGAATTCACCCCTCCACTTT. It is translated as CASSHGQLKNSPLHF.

The chain couples TRBV29-1 to TRBJ1-4; a weak D match, TRBD1 (6 bases). The CDR3 is 13 residues long. The germline gives CDR1 SQVTM, CDR2 ANQGSEA. Trimming cost V 6 bases and J 4 bases, with 12 bases left between them. The CDR3 DNA follows: TGCAGCGTCGAGGACAGAGTTAATGAAAAACTGTTTTTT. Its protein product is CSVEDRVNEKLFF.

V gene TRBV5-4 combines with J gene TRBJ2-3; 8 bases are shared with TRBD2. V gave up 4 bases and J gave up 1 base; unmatched junction bases: 8. The CDR3 consists of 16 residues. The V gene's germline CDR1 is SGHNT and CDR2 YYREEE (reference sequence). The DNA of the CDR3 is TGTGCCAGCAGCCTGGCGGGGGGAATAGGCACAGATACGCAGTATTTT. Translation: CASSLAGGIGTDTQYF.

The J gene is TRBJ1-5, the V gene TRBV5-6, with TRBD1 identical over 8 bases. The germline V gene has CDR1 SGHDT and CDR2 YYEEEE. CDR3 length: 15 amino acids. Losses at the gene ends were 3 bases for V and 4 bases for J; bases not matched to a gene: 6. The CDR3 DNA reads TGTGCCAGCAGCTCCCGGACAGGGCAAAATCAGCCCCAGCATTTT. Protein: CASSSRTGQNQPQHF.

Only one count was recorded for this clone. At one end the junction does not follow the germline gene, possibly because of a read error. V is TRBV18 and J is TRBJ2-1; the match to TRBD2 covers 11 bases. The CDR3 totals 16 residues. In germline, CDR1 is KGHSH, CDR2 LQKENI. DNA for the CDR3: TGTGCCAGCTCGCCACAGGGGACTAGCGGTTACAATGAGCAGTTCTTC. Residues: CASSPQGTSGYNEQFF.

V is TRBV28 and J is TRBJ1-1, with 8 positions matching TRBD1. CDR3 length equals 15 residues. V lost 6 bases to trimming and J lost 1 base; unmatched junction nucleotides: 7. Looked up from germline, CDR1 is MDHEN and CDR2 is SYDVKM. The CDR3 DNA reads as TGTGCCAGCAGCTCTACCGGGACAGGGAACACTGAAGCTTTCTTT. Amino acid sequence: CASSSTGTGNTEAFF.

The chain employs TRBV9 and TRBJ1-4; the match to TRBD1 covers 7 bases. Germline V gives CDR1 SGDLS, CDR2 YYNGEE. This CDR3 contains 14 residues. Trimming cost V 4 bases and J 8 bases; bases outside gene matches: 8. The CDR3 loop reads CASSPGTEGEKLFF. The CDR3 DNA reads as TGTGCCAGCAGCCCCGGGACAGAAGGGGAAAAACTGTTTTTT.

This clone came up once. The rearrangement links TRBV5-1 to TRBJ2-3; TRBD2 aligns across 14 bases. V lost 0 bases, J lost 6 bases, and 9 bases stayed unmatched. This CDR3 comprises 18 residues. CDR1 and CDR2 (germline): SGHRS, YFSETQ. The CDR3 coding sequence is TGCGCCAGCAGCTTGGAACCCGGACTAGCGGGAGGAGAGGATACGCAGTATTTT. It translates to CASSLEPGLAGGEDTQYF. Based on the CDR3 plus reference TRBV5-1 and TRBJ2-3, the full variable domain is KAGVTQTPRYLIKTRGQQVTLSCSPISGHRSVSWYQQTPGQGLQFLFEYFSETQRNKGNFPGRFSGRQFSNSRSEMNVSTLELGDSALYLCASSLEPGLAGGEDTQYFGPGTRLTVL.

The chain carries TRBV11-2 and TRBJ2-1, with D possibly being TRBD1 (6 bases). V lost 5 bases and J lost 5, with 10 bases in between. CDR1 is SGHAT, CDR2 FQNNGV, per germline. The CDR3 runs 13 residues. Here the CDR3 DNA reads TGTGCCAGCAGCCCATGGACAGACAATGAGCAGTTCTTC. The encoded protein is CASSPWTDNEQFF.